Presented here are 22 T cell receptor beta chains from one specimen sequenced in a study of cytomegalovirus exposure and HLA in healthy donors. Vbeta (60) and Jbeta (13) primers were used in the PCR. The protocol was immunoSEQ multiplex PCR, while the TCRdb copy is restricted to in-frame clones and leaves out a portion. The table gives tens of thousands of clones; the top ten clones make up approximately 3.9% of it. Sequencing input: PBMCs. These receptors originate from a female donor in good health and CMV-seropositive.

The V and J genes are TRBV27 and TRBJ2-3; weak D call: TRBD1 (5 bases). This CDR3 comprises 15 residues. The germline V gene encodes CDR1 MNHEY and CDR2 SMNVEV (reference sequence). V was clipped by 3 bases and J by 2 bases, with 12 bases between them. CDR3 DNA: TGTGCCAGCAGTTTTAGGGGCGGATACACAGATACGCAGTATTTT. Translating it yields CASSFRGGYTDTQYF.

The gene calls are TRBV4-1 and TRBJ2-3; 10 nucleotides match TRBD2. Losses at the gene ends were 0 bases for V and 12 bases for J; bases not matched to a gene: 12. The CDR3 contains 16 residues. From germline, CDR1 is MGHRA and CDR2 YSYEKL. CDR3 DNA sequence: TGCGCCAGCAGCCAAGATTGGGCTAGCGGGGGTATCGATCAGTATTTT. Translated, it gives CASSQDWASGGIDQYF.

The genes are TRBV7-2 and TRBJ2-6; a weak D match, TRBD2 (6 bases). CDR1 and CDR2 from the germline V gene are SGHTA and FQGNSA. This CDR3 contains 16 residues. Deletions cut 0 bases from V and 2 bases from J, with 8 bases between. The CDR3 DNA reads as TGTGCCAGCAGCTTAGCCGGGGGAGCTGGGGCCAACGTCCTGACTTTC. This gives the protein CASSLAGGAGANVLTF.

This chain uses TRBV18 with TRBJ2-3; D might be TRBD2 (6 bases). Germline values: CDR1 KGHSH, CDR2 LQKENI. The CDR3 has 14 residues. V was cut by 5 bases and J by 4 bases, with 13 bases left in between. Here the CDR3 reads CASSNREKADTQYF. The CDR3 nucleotides read TGTGCCAGCTCAAACCGGGAGAAGGCAGATACGCAGTATTTT.

The CDR3 is CASSYQGGGGEKLFF. CDR3 nucleotide sequence: TGTGCCAGCAGTTACCAGGGAGGCGGGGGGGAAAAACTGTTTTTT. V is TRBV6-5 and J is TRBJ1-4; D possibly corresponds to TRBD1 (5 bases). CDR1 MNHEY and CDR2 SVGAGI come from the germline V gene. The V end was cut by 2 bases, the J end by 8 bases, with 15 bases between. CDR3 length: 15 amino acids.

V and J are TRBV6-5 and TRBJ2-1, with D possibly TRBD2 on 5 matching bases. This CDR3 is 13 amino acids long. The V end was cut by 5 bases, the J end by 6 bases, with 11 bases between. Germline V gene lookup returns CDR1 MNHEY and CDR2 SVGAGI. In DNA, the CDR3 is TGTGCCAGCAGTACCCCGGGGTCCAATGAGCAGTTCTTC. Translation: CASSTPGSNEQFF.

This sequence joins TRBV7-9 and TRBJ1-6, with D tentatively TRBD1 (5 bases). Looked up from germline, CDR1 is SEHNR and CDR2 is FQNEAQ (reference sequence). The CDR3 is 15 residues long. V was pared by 5 bases and J by 8 bases, with 16 bases between. The CDR3 nucleotides read TGTGCCAGCAGCCCGGCGGGGGTGAGGGATTCACCCCTCCACTTT. Encoded protein: CASSPAGVRDSPLHF.

CDR3 protein: CSVDPQGRAFF. The CDR3 nucleotides read TGCAGCGTTGACCCACAGGGGAGAGCTTTCTTT. This chain links TRBV29-1 with TRBJ1-1; the match to TRBD1 covers 7 bases. CDR1 and CDR2 from the germline V gene are SQVTM and ANQGSEA. The CDR3 is 11 residues long. V lost 3 bases, J lost 10 bases, and 5 bases stayed unmatched.

V gene TRBV28 combines with J gene TRBJ2-3; TRBD2 might be the D (6 bases). Germline V lookup: CDR1 MDHEN, CDR2 SYDVKM. With 4 bases removed from V and 5 bases from J, the gap between germline ends came to 13 bases. The CDR3 has 14 amino acids. CDR3: CASSSGPGLDTQYF. In DNA, the CDR3 is TGTGCCAGCAGTTCGGGGCCGGGACTAGATACGCAGTATTTT.

This chain joins TRBV21-1 and TRBJ2-2; the table calls TRBD1, which could not be checked here. TRBV21-1 is termed a pseudogene. The CDR3 length is 17 residues. The CDR3 reads CASSKWSTGRDTGELFF. CDR3 sequence (DNA): TGTGCCAGCAGCAAATGGTCCACAGGGCGGGACACCGGGGAGCTGTTTTTT.

The chain employs TRBV9 and TRBJ2-5; D is ambiguous. Germline assignment: CDR1 SGDLS and CDR2 YYNGEE. The CDR3 contains 13 residues. Trimming left V 0 bases short and J 3 bases short, with 6 bases between. The DNA for the CDR3 is TGTGCCAGCAGCGTAGCTGAGAAAGAGACCCAGTACTTC. Its protein is CASSVAEKETQYF.

To note about this clone: An end of the junction differs from the germline gene, which may be a read error. The rearrangement joins TRBV10-3 to TRBJ2-1; 11 nucleotides line up with TRBD2. Germline V CDR1 and CDR2: ENHRY, SYGVKD. CDR3 length equals 16 residues. Here the CDR3 DNA reads TGTGCCATCAAGGGGACTAGCGGATCCTCCGACAATGAGCAGTTCTTC. Translating gives CAIKGTSGSSDNEQFF.

V usage is TRBV6-5 and J usage is TRBJ1-2; tentatively, D is TRBD1 (5 bases). Deletions cut 0 bases from V and 7 bases from J, with 12 bases between. This CDR3 is 14 amino acids long. The germline CDR1 and CDR2 sequences are MNHEY and SVGAGI. CDR3 sequence: CASSYSIAGFGYTF. Written as DNA, the CDR3 is TGTGCCAGCAGTTACTCGATCGCAGGGTTTGGCTACACCTTC.

The gene calls are TRBV6-6 and TRBJ1-3; tentatively, D is TRBD1 (5 bases). The CDR3 consists of 16 residues. Germline CDR1 MNHNY, CDR2 SVGAGI (reference sequence). The V and J ends lost 5 bases and 0 bases respectively, with 14 bases between them. This CDR3 is CASSKLTVYSGNTIYF. DNA for the CDR3: TGTGCCAGCAGTAAGCTGACAGTCTACTCTGGAAACACCATATATTTT.

The J gene is TRBJ2-7, the V gene TRBV6-5; 7 nucleotides align to TRBD2. The V and J ends lost 2 bases and 3 bases, in that order; junction bases with no gene match: 7. CDR1 and CDR2 from the germline V gene are MNHEY and SVGAGI. There are 15 residues in the CDR3. The CDR3 reads CASSYGREVGYEQYF. CDR3 in DNA: TGTGCCAGCAGTTACGGGAGGGAAGTAGGCTACGAGCAGTACTTC.

The chain carries TRBV19 and TRBJ1-2, with TRBD1 matching 7 bases. V was clipped by 8 bases and J by 2 bases; unmatched bases: 11. Germline CDR1 reads LNHDA; CDR2 reads SQIVND (reference sequence). CDR3 length: 15 amino acids. The CDR3 sequence: CASQRDSATNYGYTF. In nucleotides, the CDR3 is TGTGCCAGTCAAAGGGACAGTGCTACGAACTATGGCTACACCTTC.

CDR3 protein: CASSLGTGGLNYGYTF. The CDR3 coding sequence is TGTGCCAGCAGCCTAGGGACAGGGGGTCTTAACTATGGCTACACCTTC. This chain connects TRBV7-2 to TRBJ1-2; 11 bases line up with TRBD1. The V gene's germline CDR1 is SGHTA and CDR2 FQGNSA. J lost 1 base, V lost 5 bases, and 6 bases had no gene match. The CDR3 is 16 residues long. The entire variable domain, with the rest obtained from reference TRBV7-2 and TRBJ1-2, is as follows: GAGVSQSPSNKVTEKGKDVELRCDPISGHTALYWYRQSLGQGLEFLIYFQGNSAPDKSGLPSDRFSAERTGGSVSTLTIQRTQQEDSAVYLCASSLGTGGLNYGYTFGSGTRLTVV.

This sequence joins TRBV18 and TRBJ2-5; TRBD1 agrees at 8 bases. Trimming removed 6 bases from V and 4 bases from J; junction bases left unmatched: 4. Germline lookup yields CDR1 KGHSH and CDR2 LQKENI. The CDR3 extends over 13 amino acids. CDR3 nucleotides: TGTGCCAGCTCGCAACAGGGGGGAGAGACCCAGTACTTC. Translating gives CASSQQGGETQYF.

The chain uses TRBV5-1 and TRBJ1-3; D remains unclear. This CDR3 has 15 amino acids. The V gene lost 0 bases and the J gene lost 4 bases, with 11 bases spanning the gap. Germline CDR1 reads SGHRS; CDR2 reads YFSETQ. CDR3 coding DNA: TGCGCCAGCAGCTTGGCTGCAGTTCCCGGAAACACCATATATTTT. This gives the protein CASSLAAVPGNTIYF.

The chain joins TRBV19 to TRBJ1-2; no reliable D call. The CDR3 loop spans 14 amino acids. Germline V gene sequence: CDR1 LNHDA, CDR2 SQIVND (reference sequence). V was shortened by 7 bases and J by 8 bases, with 20 bases between the two germline ends. The CDR3 sequence is CASTQSEGLRGYTF. As DNA, the CDR3 is TGTGCCAGTACCCAGTCTGAGGGATTGAGAGGCTACACCTTC.

The chain couples TRBV28 to TRBJ2-7; perhaps TRBD2 as D (5 bases). CDR1 and CDR2 from the germline V gene are MDHEN and SYDVKM. This CDR3 spans 12 amino acids. The V gene lost 4 bases and the J gene lost 9 bases, with 13 bases spanning the gap. CDR3 loop: CASSSTYGGQYF. The CDR3 DNA sequence: TGTGCCAGCAGTTCCACTTACGGAGGGCAGTACTTC.

The chain joins TRBV27 to TRBJ2-6; a weak D match, TRBD2 (5 bases). Germline V gene data show CDR1 as MNHEY and CDR2 as SMNVEV (reference sequence). V was trimmed by 6 bases and J by 2 bases, leaving 8 bases between them. CDR3 length: 14 residues. In DNA form, the CDR3 reads TGTGCCAGCAGCCGGGATCCTGGGGCCAACGTCCTGACTTTC. This codes for CASSRDPGANVLTF.